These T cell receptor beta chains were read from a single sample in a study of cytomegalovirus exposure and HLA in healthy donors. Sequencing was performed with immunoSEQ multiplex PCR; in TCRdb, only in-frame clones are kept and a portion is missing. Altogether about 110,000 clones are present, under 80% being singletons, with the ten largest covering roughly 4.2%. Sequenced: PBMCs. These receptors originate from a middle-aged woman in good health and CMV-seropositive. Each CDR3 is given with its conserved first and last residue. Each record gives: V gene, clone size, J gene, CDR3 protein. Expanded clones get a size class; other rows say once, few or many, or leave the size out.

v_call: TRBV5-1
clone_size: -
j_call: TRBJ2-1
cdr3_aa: CASSLGFTYNEQFF

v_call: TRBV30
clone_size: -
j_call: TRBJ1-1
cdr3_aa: CAWDRGQGGTEAFF

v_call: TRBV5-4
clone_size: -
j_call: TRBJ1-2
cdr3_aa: CASSPGQEYGYTF

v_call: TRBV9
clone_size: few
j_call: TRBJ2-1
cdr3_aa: CASSGGLAGGVRYNEQFF

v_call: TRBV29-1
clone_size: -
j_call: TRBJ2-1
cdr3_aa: CSVESTGEFF

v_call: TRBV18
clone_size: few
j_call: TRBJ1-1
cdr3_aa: CASSPDSNTEAFF

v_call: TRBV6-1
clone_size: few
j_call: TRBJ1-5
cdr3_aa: CASSEAQVYNQPQHF

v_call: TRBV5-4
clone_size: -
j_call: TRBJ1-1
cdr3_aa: CASSLDTGADTEAFF

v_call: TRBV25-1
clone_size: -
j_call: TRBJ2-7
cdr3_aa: CASSESVLSSPEQYF

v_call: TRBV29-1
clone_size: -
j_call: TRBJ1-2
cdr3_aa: CSVSGPDHYTF

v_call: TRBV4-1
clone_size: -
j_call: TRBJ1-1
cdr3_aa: CASRAQNTEAFF

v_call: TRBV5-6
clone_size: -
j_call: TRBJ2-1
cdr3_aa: CASRYRVSEQFF

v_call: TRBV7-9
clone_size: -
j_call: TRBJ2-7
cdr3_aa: CASSHPGQRGVNEQYF

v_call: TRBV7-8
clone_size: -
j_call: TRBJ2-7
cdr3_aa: CASSLAGQGASTYEQYF

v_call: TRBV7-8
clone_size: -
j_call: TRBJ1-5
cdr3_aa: CASSSSGGDSNQPQHF

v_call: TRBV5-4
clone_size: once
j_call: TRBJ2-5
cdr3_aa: CASSLGRGGKETQYF

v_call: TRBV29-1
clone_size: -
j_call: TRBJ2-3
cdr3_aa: CSVVGGVTDTQYF

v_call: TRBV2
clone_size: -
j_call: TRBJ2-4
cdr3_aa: CASKSLSQNIQYF

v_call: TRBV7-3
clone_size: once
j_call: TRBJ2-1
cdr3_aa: CASSSLGLAGTYNEQFF

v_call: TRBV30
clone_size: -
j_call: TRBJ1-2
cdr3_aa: CAWSVAGGTRVSGYTF

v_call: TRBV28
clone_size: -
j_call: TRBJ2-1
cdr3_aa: CASSSGTGYNEQFF

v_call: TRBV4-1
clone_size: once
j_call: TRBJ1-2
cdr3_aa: CASSQLTGGNYGYTF

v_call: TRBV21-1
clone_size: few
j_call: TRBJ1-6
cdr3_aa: CASSIPRQGRKSPLHF

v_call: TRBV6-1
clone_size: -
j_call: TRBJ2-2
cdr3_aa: CASRPGGADTGELFF

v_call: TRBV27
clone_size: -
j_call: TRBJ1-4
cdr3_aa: CASSSGGRIVKLFF

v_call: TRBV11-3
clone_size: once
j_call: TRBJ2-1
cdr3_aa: CASSLGTSGVNEQFF

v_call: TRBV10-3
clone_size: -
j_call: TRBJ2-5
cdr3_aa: CAISEIDRGWETQYF

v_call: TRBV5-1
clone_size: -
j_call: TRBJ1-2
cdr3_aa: CASSPGAGTRTYYGYTF

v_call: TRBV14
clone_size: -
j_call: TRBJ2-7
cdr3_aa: CASSLVAGLTYEQYF

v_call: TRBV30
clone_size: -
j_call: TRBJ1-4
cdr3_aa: CAWRRQTITEKLFF

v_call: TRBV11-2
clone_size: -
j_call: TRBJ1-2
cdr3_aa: CASSLVRDTLRGYTF

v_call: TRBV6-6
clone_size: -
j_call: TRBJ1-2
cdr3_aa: CASKGQGLGYTF

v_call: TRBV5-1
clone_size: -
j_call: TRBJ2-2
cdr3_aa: CASSLVTVGELFF

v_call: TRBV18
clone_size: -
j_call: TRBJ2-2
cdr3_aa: CASSGQEATGELFF

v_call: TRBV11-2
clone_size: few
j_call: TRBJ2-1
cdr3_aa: CASSFHSGRANNEQFF

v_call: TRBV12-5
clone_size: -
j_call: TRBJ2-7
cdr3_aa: CASGLAQTGSYEQYF

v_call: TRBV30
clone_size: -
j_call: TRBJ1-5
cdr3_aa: CAWSAGLNQPQHF

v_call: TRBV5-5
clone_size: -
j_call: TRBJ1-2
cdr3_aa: CASSLGQGNYGYTF

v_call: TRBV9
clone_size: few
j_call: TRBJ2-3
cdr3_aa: CASSHSTSGLTDTQYF

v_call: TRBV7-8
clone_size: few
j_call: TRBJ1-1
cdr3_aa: CASSSHGLTASANTEAFF

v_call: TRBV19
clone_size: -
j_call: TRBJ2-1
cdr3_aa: CASKSNPRYNEQFF

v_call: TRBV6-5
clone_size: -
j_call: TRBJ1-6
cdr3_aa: CASSYSADSPLHF

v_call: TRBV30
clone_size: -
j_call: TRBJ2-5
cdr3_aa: CAWRNGDRYQETQYF

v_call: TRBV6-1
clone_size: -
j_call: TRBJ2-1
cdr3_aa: CASIFPPTSYNEQFF

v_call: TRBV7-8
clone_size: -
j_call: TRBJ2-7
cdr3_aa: CASKHRGIGYEQYF

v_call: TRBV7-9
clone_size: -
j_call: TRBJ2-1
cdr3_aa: CASSLGGRQGAGNEQFF

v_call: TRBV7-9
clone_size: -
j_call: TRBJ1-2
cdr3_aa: CASSSGTAHYGYTF

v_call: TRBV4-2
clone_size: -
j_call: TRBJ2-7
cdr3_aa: CASSQSQTGTGYPYEQYF

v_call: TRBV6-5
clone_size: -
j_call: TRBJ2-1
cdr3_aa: CASSPGTSGHNEQFF

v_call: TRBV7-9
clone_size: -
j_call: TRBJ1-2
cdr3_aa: CASSLGQDYGYTF

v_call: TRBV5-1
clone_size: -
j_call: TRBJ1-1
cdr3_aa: CASSLGNGGEAFF

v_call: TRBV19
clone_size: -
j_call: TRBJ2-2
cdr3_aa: CASSIAPIQGIFGAGELFF

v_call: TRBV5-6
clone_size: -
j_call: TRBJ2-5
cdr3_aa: CASSLVLAGANQETQYF

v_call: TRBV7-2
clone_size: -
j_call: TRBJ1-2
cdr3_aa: CASSLTGRGYTF

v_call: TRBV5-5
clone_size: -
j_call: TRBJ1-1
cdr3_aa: CASSILGQLNTEAFF

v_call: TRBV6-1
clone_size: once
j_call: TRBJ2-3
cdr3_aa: CASTRTDTQYF